This T cell receptor (beta chain) was sequenced for a study of T cells of healthy individuals. The length of the CDR3 is 20 residues. J was trimmed by 0 bases and V by 4 bases; bases with no gene match: 17. Germline V CDR1 and CDR2: SGDLS, YYNGEE. From the 5' RACE reads, TCRdb called clonotypes with MiXCR, one entry per CDR3 protein. The table has approximately 50,000 distinct CDR3 sequences, roughly 15% seen once. The receptor's source is a human donor in good health. The chain couples TRBV9 to TRBJ2-3; 10 nucleotides align to TRBD2. The CDR3 loop reads CASSPRGGLANRPSTDTQYF. CDR3 coding DNA: TGTGCCAGCAGCCCCCGCGGGGGACTAGCGAATCGACCTAGCACAGATACGCAGTATTTT.